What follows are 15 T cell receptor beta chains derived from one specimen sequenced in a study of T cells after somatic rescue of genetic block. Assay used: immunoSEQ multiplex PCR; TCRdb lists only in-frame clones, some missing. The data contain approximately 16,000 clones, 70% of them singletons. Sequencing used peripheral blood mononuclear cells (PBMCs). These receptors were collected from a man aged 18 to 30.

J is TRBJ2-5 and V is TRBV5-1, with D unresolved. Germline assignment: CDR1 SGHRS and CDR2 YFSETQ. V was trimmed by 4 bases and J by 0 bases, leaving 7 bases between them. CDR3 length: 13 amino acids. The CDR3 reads CASSPQNQETQYF. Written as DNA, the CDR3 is TGCGCCAGCAGCCCTCAGAACCAAGAGACCCAGTACTTC.

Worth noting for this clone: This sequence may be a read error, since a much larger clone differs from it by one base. This chain's CDR3 is CASSEGGSGANTQYF. CDR3 bases: TGTGCCAGCAGTGAGGGCGGGAGTGGGGCAAATACGCAGTATTTT. J is TRBJ2-3 and V is TRBV6-1; 7 bases match TRBD2. Germline CDR1 reads MNHNS; CDR2 reads SASEGT. The CDR3 is made up of 15 amino acids. Losses at the gene ends were 3 bases for V and 7 bases for J; bases not matched to a gene: 10.

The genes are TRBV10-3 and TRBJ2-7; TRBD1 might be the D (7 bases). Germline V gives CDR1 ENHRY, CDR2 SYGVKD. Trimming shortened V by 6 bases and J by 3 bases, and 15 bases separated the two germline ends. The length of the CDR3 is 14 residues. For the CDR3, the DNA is TGTGCCATCAGCGGAGGGGGCCTGGGCTACGAGCAGTACTTC. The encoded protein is CAISGGGLGYEQYF.

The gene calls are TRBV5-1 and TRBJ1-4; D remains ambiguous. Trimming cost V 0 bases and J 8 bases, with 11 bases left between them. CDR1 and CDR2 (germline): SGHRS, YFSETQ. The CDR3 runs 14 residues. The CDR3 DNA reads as TGCGCCAGCAGCTTGGCTGGGGTGTGGGAAAAACTGTTTTTT. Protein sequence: CASSLAGVWEKLFF.

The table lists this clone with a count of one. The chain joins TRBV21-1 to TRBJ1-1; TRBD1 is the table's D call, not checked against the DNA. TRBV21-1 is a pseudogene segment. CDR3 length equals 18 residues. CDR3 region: CASSKVGSYTGNVTEAFF. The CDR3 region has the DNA TGTGCCAGCAGCAAAGTCGGATCTTATACAGGGAATGTAACTGAAGCTTTCTTT.

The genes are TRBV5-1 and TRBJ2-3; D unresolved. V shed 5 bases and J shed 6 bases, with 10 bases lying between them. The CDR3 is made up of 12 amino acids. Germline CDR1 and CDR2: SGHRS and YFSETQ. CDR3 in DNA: TGCGCCAGCAGTCAAACGTGGGATACGCAGTATTTT. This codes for CASSQTWDTQYF.

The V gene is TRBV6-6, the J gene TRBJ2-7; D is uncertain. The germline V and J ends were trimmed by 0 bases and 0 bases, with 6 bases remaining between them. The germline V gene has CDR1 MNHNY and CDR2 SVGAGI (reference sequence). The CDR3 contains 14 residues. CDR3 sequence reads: CASSYSDSSYEQYF. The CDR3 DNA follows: TGTGCCAGCAGTTACTCTGACTCCTCCTACGAGCAGTACTTC.

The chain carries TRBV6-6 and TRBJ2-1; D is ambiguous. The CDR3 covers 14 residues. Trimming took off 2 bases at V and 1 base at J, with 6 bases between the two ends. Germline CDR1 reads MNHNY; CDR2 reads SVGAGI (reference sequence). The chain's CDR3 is CASSYSGSYNEQFF. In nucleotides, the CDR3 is TGTGCCAGCAGTTACAGTGGTTCCTACAATGAGCAGTTCTTC.

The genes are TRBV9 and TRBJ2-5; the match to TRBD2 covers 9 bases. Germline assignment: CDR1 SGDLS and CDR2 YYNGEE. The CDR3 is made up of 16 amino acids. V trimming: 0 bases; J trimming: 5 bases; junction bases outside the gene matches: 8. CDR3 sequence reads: CASSVAQAGGWETQYF. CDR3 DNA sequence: TGTGCCAGCAGCGTAGCCCAAGCGGGGGGATGGGAGACCCAGTACTTC. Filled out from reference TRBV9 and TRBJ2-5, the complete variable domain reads DSGVTQTPKHLITATGQRVTLRCSPRSGDLSVYWYQQSLDQGLQFLIQYYNGEERAKGNILERFSAQQFPDLHSELNLSSLELGDSALYFCASSVAQAGGWETQYFGPGTRLLVL.

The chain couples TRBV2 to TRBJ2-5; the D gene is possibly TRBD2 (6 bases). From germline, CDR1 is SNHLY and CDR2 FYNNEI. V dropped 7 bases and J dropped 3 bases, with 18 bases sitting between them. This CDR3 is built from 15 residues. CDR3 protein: CASIGSLAFEETQYF. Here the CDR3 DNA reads TGTGCCAGCATCGGGAGCCTAGCGTTCGAAGAGACCCAGTACTTC.

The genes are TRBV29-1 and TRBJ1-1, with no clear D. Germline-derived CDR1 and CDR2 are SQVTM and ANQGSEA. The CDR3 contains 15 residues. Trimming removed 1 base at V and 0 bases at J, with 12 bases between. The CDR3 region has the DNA TGCAGCGTTGAAGGATGGGGTGTTCTGAACACTGAAGCTTTCTTT. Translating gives CSVEGWGVLNTEAFF. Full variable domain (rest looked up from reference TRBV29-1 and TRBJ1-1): SAVISQKPSRDICQRGTSLTIQCQVDSQVTMMFWYRQQPGQSLTLIATANQGSEATYESGFVIDKFPISRPNLTFSTLTVSNMSPEDSSIYLCSVEGWGVLNTEAFFGQGTRLTVV.

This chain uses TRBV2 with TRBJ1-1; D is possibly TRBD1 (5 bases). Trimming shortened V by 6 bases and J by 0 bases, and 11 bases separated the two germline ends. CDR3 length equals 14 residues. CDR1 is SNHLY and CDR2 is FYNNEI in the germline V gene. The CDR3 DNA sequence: TGTGCCAGCAGAGTACAGGACCTGAACACTGAAGCTTTCTTT. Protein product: CASRVQDLNTEAFF. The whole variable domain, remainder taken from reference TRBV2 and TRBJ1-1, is EPEVTQTPSHQVTQMGQEVILRCVPISNHLYFYWYRQILGQKVEFLVSFYNNEISEKSEIFDDQFSVERPDGSNFTLKIRSTKLEDSAMYFCASRVQDLNTEAFFGQGTRLTVV.

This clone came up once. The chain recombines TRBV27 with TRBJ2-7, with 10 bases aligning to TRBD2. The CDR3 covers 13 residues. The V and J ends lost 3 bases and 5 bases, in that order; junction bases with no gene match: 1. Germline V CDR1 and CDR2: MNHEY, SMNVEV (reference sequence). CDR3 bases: TGTGCCAGCAGTTTTAGCGGGGGGAACGAGCAGTACTTC. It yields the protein CASSFSGGNEQYF.

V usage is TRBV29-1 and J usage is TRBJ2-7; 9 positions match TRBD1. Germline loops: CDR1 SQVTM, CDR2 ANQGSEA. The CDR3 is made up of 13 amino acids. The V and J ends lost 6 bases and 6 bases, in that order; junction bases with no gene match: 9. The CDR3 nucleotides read TGCAGCGTGGGGGACAGGGTGGCGCGCGAGCAGTACTTC. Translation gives CSVGDRVAREQYF.

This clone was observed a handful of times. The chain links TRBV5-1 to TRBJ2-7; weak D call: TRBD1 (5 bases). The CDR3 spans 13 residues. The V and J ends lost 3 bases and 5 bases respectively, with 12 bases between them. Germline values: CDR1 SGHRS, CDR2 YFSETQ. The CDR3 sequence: CASSSDILHEQYF. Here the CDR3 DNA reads TGCGCCAGCAGCTCGGACATTCTCCACGAGCAGTACTTC.